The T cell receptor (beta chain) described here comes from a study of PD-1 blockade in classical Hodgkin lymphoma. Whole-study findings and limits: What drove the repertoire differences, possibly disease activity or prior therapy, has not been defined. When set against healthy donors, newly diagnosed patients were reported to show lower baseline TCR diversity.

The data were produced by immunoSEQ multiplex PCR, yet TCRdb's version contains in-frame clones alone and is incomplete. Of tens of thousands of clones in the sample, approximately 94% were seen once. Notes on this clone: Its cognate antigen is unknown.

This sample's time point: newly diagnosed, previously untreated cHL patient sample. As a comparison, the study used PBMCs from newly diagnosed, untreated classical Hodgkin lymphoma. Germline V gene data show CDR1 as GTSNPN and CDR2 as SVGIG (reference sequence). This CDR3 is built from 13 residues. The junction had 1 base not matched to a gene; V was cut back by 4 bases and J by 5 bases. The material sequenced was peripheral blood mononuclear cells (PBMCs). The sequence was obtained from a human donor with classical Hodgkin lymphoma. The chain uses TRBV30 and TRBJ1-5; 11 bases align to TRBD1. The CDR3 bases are TGTGCCTGGACGGGACAGGGGGATCAGCCCCAGCATTTT. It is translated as CAWTGQGDQPQHF.